The T cell receptor (beta chain) under discussion was sequenced for a study of molecular identifiers for immune sequencing clone quantification. Study as a whole: Five aliquots were made in replicates from the RNA of 20,000 or 100,000 naive CD8 cells, and four were sequenced.

TCRdb re-derived calls from the PCR reads in MiXCR, one entry per CDR3 protein. The sample carries roughly 100,000 distinct CDR3 sequences, about 32% recorded once. The germline V gene encodes CDR1 SEHNR and CDR2 FQNEAQ (reference sequence). The length of the CDR3 is 21 residues. J was trimmed by 9 bases and V by 3 bases; bases with no gene match: 21. Using a CD8+CD4-CCR7+CD45RA+ phenotype, naive CD8 T cells were sorted. The specimen sequenced was naive CD8+ T cells from blood, with Jurkat cell RNA spiked in. Subset: FACS-sorted CD8+CD4-CCR7+CD45RA+ naive T cells. The chain employs TRBV7-9 and TRBJ2-1; TRBD2 matches 15 bases. The TCR sequence derives from a human donor in good health. Some libraries in this study had Jurkat cell RNA spiked in. The CDR3 nucleotides read TGTGCCAGCAGCTTCTTGGGCCGTCCGGTCCCGGGACTAGCGGGAGGAGGTGAGCAGTTCTTC. Its translation is CASSFLGRPVPGLAGGGEQFF. The full variable domain, in which reference TRBV7-9 and TRBJ2-1 provide the parts outside the CDR3, is DTGVSQNPRHKITKRGQNVTFRCDPISEHNRLYWYRQTLGQGPEFLTYFQNEAQLEKSRLLSDRFSAERPKGSFSTLEIQRTEQGDSAMYLCASSFLGRPVPGLAGGGEQFFGPGTRLTVL.